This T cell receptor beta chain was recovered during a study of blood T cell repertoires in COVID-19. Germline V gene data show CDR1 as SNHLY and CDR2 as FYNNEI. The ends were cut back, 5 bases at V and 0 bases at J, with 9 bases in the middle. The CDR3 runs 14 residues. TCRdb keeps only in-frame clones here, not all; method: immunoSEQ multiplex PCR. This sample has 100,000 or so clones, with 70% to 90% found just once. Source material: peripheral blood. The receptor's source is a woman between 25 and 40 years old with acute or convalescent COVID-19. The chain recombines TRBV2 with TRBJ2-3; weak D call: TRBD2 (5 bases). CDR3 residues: CASSPGLSTDTQYF. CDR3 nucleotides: TGTGCCAGCAGTCCCGGACTTAGCACAGATACGCAGTATTTT.